The 28 T cell receptor beta chains below come from one sample, sequenced in a study of human T cells and chemical hapten exposure. Time point specified: patch test 2, 6 weeks after DPC sensitization. Treatment described: therapeutic diphenylcyclopropenone sensitization with weekly scalp DPC. TCRdb used MiXCR to reprocess the RACE reads, holding one entry per CDR3 protein. The sample yields nearly 95,000 distinct CDR3 sequences, approximately 11% seen once. The specimen was whole blood, collected in connection with sensitization to the hapten diphenylcyclopropenone (DPC). Every receptor here comes from a man aged 40-55 years with alopecia areata. Some clones in this sample may be carry-over from other donors' samples.

This clonotype was seen more than once but under ten times. At one end the junction does not follow the germline gene, possibly because of a read error. The rearrangement uses TRBV29-1 and TRBJ2-3; 7 nucleotides agree with TRBD2. Germline lookup yields CDR1 SQVTM and CDR2 ANQGSEA. The CDR3 is made up of 14 amino acids. The CDR3 reads CSIEPAGSTDTQYF. CDR3 DNA: TGCAGCATTGAGCCAGCGGGAAGCACAGATACGCAGTATTTT.

This clonotype was observed a few times. This chain uses TRBV21-1 with TRBJ2-1. TRBV21-1 corresponds to a pseudogene. The CDR3 consists of 16 residues. CDR3 in DNA: TGTGCCAGCAGCCTTAAATACACGAGCTCCTACAATGAGCAGTTCTTC. It encodes CASSLKYTSSYNEQFF.

The chain carries TRBV6-2 or TRBV6-3 and TRBJ2-3, with 7 bases matching TRBD2. Germline CDR1 is MNHEY and CDR2 is SVGEGT. V gave up 2 bases and J gave up 5 bases; unmatched junction bases: 13. The CDR3 sequence is 17 residues long. CDR3 in amino acids: CASSYPRLIGRKDTQYF. The CDR3 DNA follows: TGTGCCAGCAGTTACCCACGACTGATCGGGAGGAAAGATACGCAGTATTTT.

In nucleotides, the CDR3 is TGCGCCAGCAGCCCATGGGGGGGGGGCGATCAGCCCCAGCATTTT. This gives the protein CASSPWGGGDQPQHF. The chain is built from TRBV5-1 and TRBJ1-5, with D perhaps matching TRBD1 (6 bases). The CDR3 loop spans 15 amino acids. CDR1 and CDR2 from the germline V gene are SGHRS and YFSETQ. V lost 4 bases, J lost 5 bases, and 16 bases lay in between.

There are a few counts of this clonotype. The rearrangement links TRBV25-1 to TRBJ1-6, with D maybe TRBD1 (6 bases). V dropped 4 bases and J dropped 0 bases, with 10 bases sitting between them. Germline V gene data show CDR1 as MGHDK and CDR2 as SYGVNS. This CDR3 spans 16 amino acids. This chain's CDR3 is CASSATGSSYNSPLHF. The CDR3 DNA sequence: TGTGCCAGCAGTGCAACAGGGAGCTCCTATAATTCACCCCTCCACTTT.

This clonotype has a handful of counts. The CDR3: CASSYGDRVYEQYV. The CDR3 nucleotides read TGTGCCAGCAGTTACGGCGACAGGGTTTACGAGCAGTACGTC. V usage is TRBV6-2 or TRBV6-3 and J usage is TRBJ2-7, with TRBD1 matching over 7 bases. The CDR3 runs to 14 residues. J gave up 4 bases and V 2 bases, and 5 bases lay outside the gene matches. The V gene's germline CDR1 is MNHEY and CDR2 SVGEGT.

This clonotype was seen more than once but under ten times. The rearrangement uses TRBV20-1 and TRBJ2-1, with 10 positions matching TRBD2. J was trimmed by 2 bases and V by 4 bases; bases with no gene match: 14. The germline V gene has CDR1 DFQATT and CDR2 SNEGSKA (reference sequence). The CDR3 has 18 residues. The CDR3: CSAIAASGSGTPYNEQFF. The CDR3 DNA reads as TGCAGTGCTATCGCGGCTAGCGGGAGCGGGACCCCCTACAATGAGCAGTTCTTC.

V gene TRBV20-1 combines with J gene TRBJ2-1, with 7 bases lining up with TRBD2. This CDR3 spans 15 amino acids. Per the germline V gene, CDR1 is DFQATT and CDR2 is SNEGSKA (reference sequence). With V trimmed by 4 bases and J by 2 bases, 8 bases remained unmatched. The CDR3 loop is CSATELASTYNEQFF. Written as DNA, the CDR3 is TGCAGTGCTACAGAACTAGCGTCCACCTACAATGAGCAGTTCTTC.

The chain combines TRBV7-2 with TRBJ1-4; perhaps TRBD1 as D (5 bases). The CDR3 is 15 residues long. The germline CDR1 and CDR2 sequences are SGHTA and FQGNSA. The germline V and J ends were trimmed by 2 bases and 8 bases, with 15 bases remaining between them. The CDR3 is CASSLRAGTEEKLFF. For the CDR3, the DNA is TGTGCCAGCAGCTTACGGGCAGGGACCGAAGAAAAACTGTTTTTT.

The chain couples TRBV20-1 to TRBJ1-1; 7 bases match TRBD1. This CDR3 has 15 residues. V dropped 6 bases and J dropped 5; count of bases not matched to a gene: 15. Germline V gene data show CDR1 as DFQATT and CDR2 as SNEGSKA (reference sequence). CDR3 in DNA: TGCAGTGCAGACGGGGGTTACAGGGGCGATACTGAAGCTTTCTTT. Translation: CSADGGYRGDTEAFF.

This sequence joins TRBV18 and TRBJ1-3, with TRBD1 matching over 10 bases. Germline CDR1 KGHSH, CDR2 LQKENI. The CDR3 runs 17 residues. J lost 2 bases, V lost 4 bases, and 8 bases had no gene match. The CDR3 reads CASSRPTGQGAGNTIYF. In nucleotides, the CDR3 is TGTGCCAGCTCACGACCCACCGGACAGGGGGCTGGAAACACCATATATTTT.

The sample holds a few counts of this clonotype. The chain combines TRBV7-2 with TRBJ2-1, with 9 bases aligning to TRBD1. The germline CDR1 and CDR2 sequences are SGHTA and FQGNSA. After removal of 3 bases from V and 3 bases from J, the junction contained 3 bases not matched to a gene. The CDR3 contains 15 residues. In DNA, the CDR3 is TGTGCCAGCAGCTTCGGACAGGGGTTCTACAATGAGCAGTTCTTC. Protein sequence: CASSFGQGFYNEQFF.

This clonotype appeared a few times. The chain uses TRBV29-1 and TRBJ2-1; 11 positions agree with TRBD2. This CDR3 comprises 17 residues. CDR1 and CDR2 (germline): SQVTM, ANQGSEA. V dropped 4 bases and J dropped 4; count of bases not matched to a gene: 12. The CDR3 nucleotides read TGCAGCGTTGTCTTAGCGGGAGGGCCAAACCCTTACAATGAGCAGTTCTTC. Its protein is CSVVLAGGPNPYNEQFF.

This chain connects TRBV27 to TRBJ2-3, with D possibly matching TRBD1 (5 bases). The CDR3 totals 15 residues. V lost 1 base, J lost 5 bases, and 13 bases lay in between. The V gene's germline CDR1 is MNHEY and CDR2 SMNVEV (reference sequence). In DNA, the CDR3 is TGTGCCAGCAGTTTATGGGTAGGGGCAGGAGATACGCAGTATTTT. Translating gives CASSLWVGAGDTQYF.

In this sample, this clonotype turned up a few times. The V gene is TRBV23-1, the J gene TRBJ2-4, with D perhaps matching TRBD1 (6 bases). TRBV23-1 is an ORF, and what it does is uncertain. CDR3 length: 14 residues. V was trimmed by 10 bases and J by 6 bases, leaving 19 bases between them. CDR3 region: CAISRGPSVNIQYF. Here the CDR3 DNA reads TGCGCCATCAGCAGGGGCCCTTCGGTAAACATTCAGTACTTC.

The V call is TRBV5-1, the J call TRBJ2-3; D is unclear. CDR1 and CDR2 from the germline V gene are SGHRS and YFSETQ. The CDR3 sequence is 14 residues long. The V gene lost 0 bases and the J gene lost 1 base, with 6 bases spanning the gap. The CDR3: CASSLGFGTDTQYF. CDR3 in DNA: TGCGCCAGCAGCTTGGGCTTTGGCACAGATACGCAGTATTTT.

In its sample, this clonotype was seen once. This may be a read error: a much more frequent sequence differs by one nucleotide. This rearrangement joins TRBV12-3 or TRBV12-4 to TRBJ1-5, with a weak D call TRBD1 (5 bases). V was clipped by 4 bases and J by 4 bases, with 14 bases between them. This CDR3 has 15 residues. As DNA, the CDR3 is TGTGCCAGCAGTTGGGGGATAGGAACAAATCAGCCCCAGCATTTT. Amino acid sequence: CASSWGIGTNQPQHF.

J is TRBJ2-7 and V is TRBV18, with a possible D match to TRBD2 (6 bases). CDR1 is KGHSH, CDR2 LQKENI, per germline. V lost 3 bases and J lost 4, with 7 bases in between. This CDR3 region has 12 residues. CDR3 bases: TGTGCCAGCTCACCCGGACTATACGAGCAGTACTTC. Translating it yields CASSPGLYEQYF.

This chain links TRBV4-3 with TRBJ2-3; TRBD1 agrees at 7 bases. V shed 0 bases, J shed 5 bases, and the junction held 5 bases outside the gene matches. The germline V gene encodes CDR1 LGHNA and CDR2 YSLEER. This CDR3 region has 15 residues. CDR3 protein: CASSQDFRTGDTQYF. The CDR3 nucleotides are TGCGCCAGCAGCCAAGATTTTCGGACAGGAGATACGCAGTATTTT.

For the CDR3, the DNA is TGTGCCAGCAGCTTAGGAGCAAATGAGCAGTTCTTC. Its translation: CASSLGANEQFF. The J gene is TRBJ2-1, the V gene TRBV7-2; D unclear. V lost 1 base to trimming and J lost 7 bases, with 5 bases between them. This CDR3 region has 12 residues. Germline CDR1 SGHTA, CDR2 FQGNSA. Full variable domain (remainder filled in from reference TRBV7-2 and TRBJ2-1): GAGVSQSPSNKVTEKGKDVELRCDPISGHTALYWYRQSLGQGLEFLIYFQGNSAPDKSGLPSDRFSAERTGGSVSTLTIQRTQQEDSAVYLCASSLGANEQFFGPGTRLTVL.

The J gene is TRBJ2-1, the V gene TRBV4-3; 7 bases are a match to TRBD2. The germline CDR1 and CDR2 sequences are LGHNA and YSLEER. Trimming at V came to 1 base and at J to 8 bases, leaving 11 bases not matched to a gene. This CDR3 has 16 amino acids. CDR3 region: CASSQGIAGRGDEQFF. The CDR3, as DNA: TGCGCCAGCAGCCAAGGCATAGCGGGCCGGGGGGATGAGCAGTTCTTC.

The chain uses TRBV5-1 and TRBJ2-7; TRBD2 matches 7 bases. Germline values: CDR1 SGHRS, CDR2 YFSETQ. V gave up 3 bases and J gave up 2 bases; unmatched junction bases: 8. This CDR3 region has 15 residues. The DNA for the CDR3 is TGCGCCAGCAGCTATGGAGGCAGCGGGGCCTACGAGCAGTACTTC. This sequence encodes CASSYGGSGAYEQYF.

This clonotype was counted many times. The chain links TRBV20-1 to TRBJ2-6; 9 bases align to TRBD2. The CDR3 extends over 16 amino acids. The V gene end was trimmed by 3 bases and the J gene end by 2 bases; junction bases not matched to a gene: 5. Germline values: CDR1 DFQATT, CDR2 SNEGSKA (reference sequence). CDR3 sequence: CSARLLAGTGANVLTF. The DNA for the CDR3 is TGCAGTGCTAGGCTGCTAGCGGGAACTGGGGCCAACGTCCTGACTTTC.

This clonotype was counted between two and nine times. The V and J genes are TRBV27 and TRBJ2-2, with 7 bases matching TRBD1. The CDR3 runs 16 residues. V lost 6 bases and J lost 1; bases outside the gene matches: 8. The germline V gene has CDR1 MNHEY and CDR2 SMNVEV (reference sequence). CDR3 sequence: CASRPDRVWNTGELFF. The CDR3 DNA reads as TGTGCCAGCAGGCCTGACAGGGTGTGGAACACCGGGGAGCTGTTTTTT.

This clonotype was observed a handful of times. The chain employs TRBV6-5 and TRBJ1-1, with D perhaps TRBD1 (6 bases). The germline CDR1 and CDR2 sequences are MNHEY and SVGAGI. The CDR3 spans 15 residues. V was trimmed by 6 bases and J by 5 bases, leaving 19 bases between them. CDR3 sequence: CASRRGTAQGTEAFF. The CDR3 DNA reads as TGTGCCAGCAGAAGAGGGACGGCGCAGGGGACTGAAGCTTTCTTT.

The sample holds a few counts of this clonotype. The chain joins TRBV2 to TRBJ2-7; D uncertain. This CDR3 is 11 amino acids long. Trimming removed 6 bases from V and 3 bases from J, with 6 bases in between. CDR1 SNHLY and CDR2 FYNNEI come from the germline V gene. CDR3 region: CASRGNYEQYV. DNA of the CDR3: TGTGCCAGCAGGGGGAACTACGAGCAGTACGTC.

CDR3 nucleotide sequence: TGTGCCTGGAGTCCTAGCGGGAGGGTTGAGCAGTTCTTC. Its protein product is CAWSPSGRVEQFF. The chain links TRBV30 to TRBJ2-1; TRBD2 agrees at 12 bases. The CDR3 loop spans 13 amino acids. V was clipped by 2 bases and J by 9 bases; unmatched bases: 2. Germline values: CDR1 GTSNPN, CDR2 SVGIG (reference sequence). The full variable domain, with the rest looked up from reference TRBV30 and TRBJ2-1, is SQTIHQWPATLVQPVGSPLSLECTVEGTSNPNLYWYRQAAGRGLQLLFYSVGIGQISSEVPQNLSASRPQDRQFILSSKKLLLSDSGFYLCAWSPSGRVEQFFGPGTRLTVL.

This clonotype was seen a handful of times. The rearrangement uses TRBV5-8 and TRBJ2-7, with D tentatively TRBD1 or TRBD2 (5 bases each). Germline lookup yields CDR1 SGHTS and CDR2 YDEGEE. V lost 4 bases and J 3 bases, leaving 14 bases between the germline ends. The CDR3 has 14 residues. The CDR3 sequence is CASSPRGGFYEQYV. In DNA form, the CDR3 reads TGTGCCAGCAGCCCGAGGGGCGGATTCTACGAGCAGTACGTC.